The following is a T cell receptor (beta chain) sequence with its context. This sample was included in a study of shared clonotypes between healthy human individuals. Only in-frame clones appear in the TCRdb table, and some are missing; sequencing was by immunoSEQ multiplex PCR. Here the sample spans 850,000 to 1,200,000 clones, 65% to 75% being singletons. The CDR3 is 14 amino acids. Germline CDR1 reads MGHDK; CDR2 reads SYGVNS. Trimming took off 7 bases at V and 5 bases at J, with 15 bases between the two ends. The sample consisted of memory CD4+ T cells sorted from blood. The subset was: CD45RA-negative fraction. This chain joins TRBV25-1 and TRBJ2-4; no clear D gene. The sequence was collected from a man between 18 and 35 years old in good health. The CDR3 loop is CASTGRGQQNIQYF. CDR3 DNA: TGTGCCAGCACGGGTAGAGGCCAACAAAACATTCAGTACTTC. Variable domain in full (rest from reference TRBV25-1 and TRBJ2-4): EADIYQTPRYLVIGTGKKITLECSQTMGHDKMYWYQQDPGMELHLIHYSYGVNSTEKGDLSSESTVSRIRTEHFPLTLESARPSHTSQYLCASTGRGQQNIQYFGAGTRLSVL.